This TCR beta chain appears in the sequencing data of a study of PD-1 blockade in classical Hodgkin lymphoma. Germline CDR1 and CDR2: MNHEY and SVGAGI. CDR3 length: 13 residues. V lost 10 bases to trimming and J lost 6 bases; unmatched junction nucleotides: 7. Study-level results: By cycle point C4D1, TCR diversity had risen significantly in CD4+ cells (but not CD8+ cells). Nivolumab starters within 1 year of ASCT were excluded. Newly diagnosed patients reportedly had lower baseline TCR diversity than healthy donors.

TCRdb's copy holds only in-frame clones and misses some; the assay was immunoSEQ multiplex PCR. The repertoire has about 41,000 clones, over 60% of them found once; the top ten carry under 25%. Brentuximab vedotin exposure varied, and every patient relapsed after autologous stem cell transplantation. Best responses fell into complete response, partial response or progressive disease. In the case of this clone: Its antigen is not known.

The rearrangement joins TRBV6-5 to TRBJ2-1, with 9 nucleotides matching TRBD1. The TCR sequence derives from a human donor with classical Hodgkin lymphoma. The specimen was peripheral blood mononuclear cells (PBMCs), collected at baseline. CDR3 amino acids: CATLQGAGNEQFF. The CDR3 DNA reads as TGTGCCACATTACAGGGGGCGGGCAATGAGCAGTTCTTC.